These 10 T cell receptor beta chains originate from one sample sequenced in a study of OX40 agonist ivuxolimab in advanced cancers. Repertoires were generated with immunoSEQ multiplex PCR, while TCRdb's copy carries only in-frame clones and drops some. The sample lists tens of thousands of clones, over 75% occurring once. Sequences were derived from CD4+ or CD8+ T cells sorted from blood, sampled in a trial of the OX40 agonist ivuxolimab. The receptors stem from an adult with an advanced solid tumor such as melanoma, head and neck, liver or kidney cancer.

This clone was observed once. The rearrangement joins TRBV7-3 to TRBJ2-1; 10 nucleotides agree with TRBD2. The CDR3 length is 15 residues. CDR1 SGHTA and CDR2 FQGTGA come from the germline V gene. Trimming at V came to 4 bases and at J to 7 bases, leaving 7 bases not matched to a gene. CDR3 sequence: CASSWSSGSSNEQFF. CDR3 DNA: TGTGCCAGCAGCTGGTCTAGCGGGAGTTCGAATGAGCAGTTCTTC.

The V and J genes are TRBV9 and TRBJ2-2; D ambiguous. The CDR3 loop spans 13 amino acids. Trimming removed 0 bases at V and 6 bases at J, with 6 bases between. The germline V gene encodes CDR1 SGDLS and CDR2 YYNGEE. This CDR3 is CASSVVEAGELFF. CDR3 DNA sequence: TGTGCCAGCAGCGTAGTGGAAGCCGGGGAGCTGTTTTTT.

This clone was picked up one time. The chain combines TRBV7-9 with TRBJ1-4; tentatively, D is TRBD1 (6 bases). CDR3 length: 15 amino acids. CDR1 and CDR2 from the germline V gene are SEHNR and FQNEAQ (reference sequence). Trimming pared 4 bases from V and 6 bases from J, leaving 15 bases between. The DNA for the CDR3 is TGTGCCAGCAGCTCATACAGGGTCTGGGATGAAAAACTGTTTTTT. Its translation is CASSSYRVWDEKLFF.

With respect to this clone: One junction end disagrees with the germline gene, perhaps due to a read error. This rearrangement joins TRBV5-3 to TRBJ2-7; D perhaps matches TRBD1 (6 bases). TRBV5-3 is placed among ORFs of uncertain function. The length of the CDR3 is 12 residues. The CDR3 sequence: CASSLVGAEQYF. The DNA for the CDR3 is TGTGCCAGCAGCTTGGTGGGGGCCGAGCAGTACTTC.

The genes are TRBV6-1 and TRBJ2-1; D is uncertain. Germline V gives CDR1 MNHNS, CDR2 SASEGT. The CDR3 totals 12 residues. Trimming cost V 3 bases and J 4 bases, with 4 bases left between them. For the CDR3, the DNA is TGTGCCAGCAGTGAGGGTTACAATGAGCAGTTCTTC. The encoded protein is CASSEGYNEQFF.

The table lists this clone with a few counts. The V call is TRBV5-1, the J call TRBJ2-3; TRBD1 matches at 7 bases. Germline lookup yields CDR1 SGHRS and CDR2 YFSETQ. Germline trimming cut 1 base from V and 2 bases from J; bases unmatched to any gene: 4. The CDR3 length is 15 residues. CDR3 amino acids: CASSLMDRSTDTQYF. As DNA, the CDR3 is TGCGCCAGCAGCTTGATGGACAGGTCCACAGATACGCAGTATTTT.

The chain has TRBV4-2 and TRBJ2-1, with D perhaps matching TRBD1 (5 bases). The CDR3 totals 14 residues. The V and J ends lost 0 bases and 7 bases respectively, with 10 bases between them. Germline CDR1 LGHNA, CDR2 YNFKEQ. The CDR3 is CASSQERKGNEQFF. CDR3 coding DNA: TGTGCCAGCAGCCAAGAGCGGAAGGGGAATGAGCAGTTCTTC.

This clone appeared a single time. V gene TRBV7-6 combines with J gene TRBJ1-2; perhaps TRBD1 as D (5 bases). V was shortened by 4 bases and J by 8 bases, with 14 bases between the two germline ends. Germline-derived CDR1 and CDR2 are SGHVS and FNYEAQ. The CDR3 consists of 13 residues. The CDR3: CASSSEHRLGYTF. The CDR3 DNA follows: TGTGCCAGCAGCTCAGAACACAGGCTCGGCTACACCTTC.

This chain joins TRBV15 and TRBJ1-1; no definite D call. Trimming left V 0 bases short and J 2 bases short, with 4 bases between. Germline CDR1 reads LNHNV; CDR2 reads YYDKDF (reference sequence). CDR3 length: 13 amino acids. The CDR3 coding sequence is TGTGCCACCAGCAGAGAAGGAAACACTGAAGCTTTCTTT. It codes for CATSREGNTEAFF.

In its sample, this clone was seen once. The chain couples TRBV11-3 to TRBJ2-2, with D unclear. V was cut by 1 base and J by 4 bases, with 4 bases left in between. Germline CDR1 reads SGHNT; CDR2 reads YENEEA. This CDR3 contains 13 residues. As DNA, the CDR3 is TGTGCCAGCAGCTTAGTCACCACCGGGGAGCTGTTTTTT. Its protein product is CASSLVTTGELFF.